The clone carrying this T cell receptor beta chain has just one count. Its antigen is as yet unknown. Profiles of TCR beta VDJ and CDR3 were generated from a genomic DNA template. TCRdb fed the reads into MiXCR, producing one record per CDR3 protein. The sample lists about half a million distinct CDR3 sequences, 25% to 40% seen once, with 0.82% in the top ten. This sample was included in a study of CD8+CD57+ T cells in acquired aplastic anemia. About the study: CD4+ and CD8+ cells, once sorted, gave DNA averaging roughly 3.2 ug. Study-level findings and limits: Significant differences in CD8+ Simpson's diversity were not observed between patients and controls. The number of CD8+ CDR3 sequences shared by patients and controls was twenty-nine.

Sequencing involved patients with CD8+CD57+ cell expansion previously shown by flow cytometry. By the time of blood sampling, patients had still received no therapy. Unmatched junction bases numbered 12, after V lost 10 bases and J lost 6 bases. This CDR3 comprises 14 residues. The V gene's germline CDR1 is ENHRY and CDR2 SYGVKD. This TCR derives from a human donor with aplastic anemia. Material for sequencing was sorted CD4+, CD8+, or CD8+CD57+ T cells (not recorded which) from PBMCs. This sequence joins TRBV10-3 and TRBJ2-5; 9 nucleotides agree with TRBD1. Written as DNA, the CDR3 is TGTGCCAGCAGCAATACAGGGGGCTGGCAGACCCAGTACTTC. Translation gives CASSNTGGWQTQYF.